The 32 T cell receptor beta chains below come from one sample, sequenced in a study of identifying expanded T cells in peripheral blood. Produced via immunoSEQ multiplex PCR; TCRdb's table is partial and in-frame only. This table holds 100,000 to 150,000 clones, more than 75% found once. The sample was blood. These receptors originate from a person aged 18-70 years in good health.

The V gene is TRBV2, the J gene TRBJ2-4; TRBD2 agrees at 7 bases. Germline CDR1 is SNHLY and CDR2 is FYNNEI. The V gene end was trimmed by 11 bases and the J gene end by 2 bases; junction bases not matched to a gene: 15. CDR3 length: 16 amino acids. CDR3: CAGKRGLGGTKNIQYF. The CDR3, as DNA: TGTGCCGGCAAGAGAGGACTAGGTGGAACCAAAAACATTCAGTACTTC.

The chain carries TRBV6-6 and TRBJ1-5; weak D call: TRBD1 (6 bases). V lost 6 bases and J lost 2, with 11 bases in between. The CDR3 has 14 amino acids. The V gene's germline CDR1 is MNHNY and CDR2 SVGAGI (reference sequence). CDR3 coding DNA: TGTGCCAGCAGCTACAGGGAAGGCAATCAGCCCCAGCATTTT. Translating it yields CASSYREGNQPQHF.

The genes are TRBV7-9 and TRBJ2-3; TRBD2 aligns across 12 bases. V shed 5 bases, J shed 6 bases, and the junction held 12 bases outside the gene matches. Germline values: CDR1 SEHNR, CDR2 FQNEAQ (reference sequence). The CDR3 consists of 17 residues. The CDR3 DNA sequence: TGTGCCAGCAGCCGGAAGCCACTAGCGGGGGGTTGGGATACGCAGTATTTT. Translation gives CASSRKPLAGGWDTQYF.

The genes are TRBV5-6 and TRBJ1-5; D gene ambiguous. CDR1 is SGHDT, CDR2 YYEEEE, per germline. V lost 1 base, J lost 4 bases, and 12 bases lay in between. CDR3 length: 15 residues. DNA of the CDR3: TGTGCCAGCAGCTTGATTGGGAGCTTGAATCAGCCCCAGCATTTT. Encoded protein: CASSLIGSLNQPQHF.

The rearrangement joins TRBV7-2 to TRBJ2-1; D may be TRBD2 (6 bases). The CDR3 extends over 13 amino acids. Between the trimmed V and J ends, which lost 8 bases and 2 bases, there was a span of 10 bases. Germline CDR1 SGHTA, CDR2 FQGNSA. The CDR3 protein is CASVRGTYNEQFF. CDR3 bases: TGTGCCAGCGTACGGGGGACCTACAATGAGCAGTTCTTC.

This sequence joins TRBV6-1 and TRBJ2-7; D is unresolved. Germline CDR1 and CDR2: MNHNS and SASEGT. This CDR3 region has 15 residues. Trimming removed 2 bases at V and 4 bases at J, with 15 bases between. CDR3 in DNA: TGTGCCAGCAGTGAAAGTAGGAGTAGGTTATACGAGCAGTACTTC. The encoded protein is CASSESRSRLYEQYF.

This sequence joins TRBV30 and TRBJ1-1; D is ambiguous. This CDR3 contains 11 residues. With 5 bases removed from V and 10 bases from J, the gap between germline ends came to 14 bases. Germline loops: CDR1 GTSNPN, CDR2 SVGIG (reference sequence). This chain's CDR3 is CAWGLGGGAFF. The CDR3 DNA follows: TGTGCCTGGGGGTTGGGCGGAGGAGCTTTCTTT.

The chain uses TRBV4-3 and TRBJ1-6, with 8 nucleotides matching TRBD1. CDR1 LGHNA and CDR2 YSLEER come from the germline V gene. J was trimmed by 11 bases and V by 1 base; bases with no gene match: 7. The CDR3 has 15 amino acids. This CDR3 is CASSQGTGIFAPLHF. DNA of the CDR3: TGCGCCAGCAGCCAAGGGACAGGGATTTTCGCACCCCTCCACTTT.

This chain uses TRBV4-2 with TRBJ1-1, with unresolved D. V was clipped by 1 base and J by 2 bases, with 11 bases between them. The CDR3 sequence is 15 residues long. Germline-derived CDR1 and CDR2 are LGHNA and YNFKEQ. CDR3 sequence (DNA): TGTGCCAGCAGCCAAGTATCCACAGAAAACACTGAAGCTTTCTTT. Residues: CASSQVSTENTEAFF.

This sequence joins TRBV12-5 and TRBJ2-2; 10 bases align to TRBD1. Germline V gives CDR1 LGHNT, CDR2 FRNRAP. V lost 7 bases to trimming and J lost 4 bases; unmatched junction nucleotides: 6. There are 15 residues in the CDR3. CDR3 in amino acids: CASEPGTGVTGELFF. Here the CDR3 DNA reads TGTGCTAGTGAACCCGGGACAGGGGTCACCGGGGAGCTGTTTTTT. The full variable domain, rest sourced from reference TRBV12-5 and TRBJ2-2, is DARVTQTPRHKVTEMGQEVTMRCQPILGHNTVFWYRQTMMQGLELLAYFRNRAPLDDSGMPKDRFSAEMPDATLATLKIQPSEPRDSAVYFCASEPGTGVTGELFFGEGSRLTVL.

This chain connects TRBV7-3 to TRBJ2-5; no clear D gene. V was trimmed by 4 bases and J by 2 bases, leaving 17 bases between them. The CDR3 covers 16 residues. Germline V gives CDR1 SGHTA, CDR2 FQGTGA. CDR3 residues: CASSSGDSTRQETQYF. DNA for the CDR3: TGTGCCAGCAGCTCAGGCGACTCAACCCGTCAAGAGACCCAGTACTTC.

The rearrangement joins TRBV2 to TRBJ2-1, with TRBD1 identical over 7 bases. V was clipped by 6 bases and J by 6 bases; unmatched bases: 14. Germline V lookup: CDR1 SNHLY, CDR2 FYNNEI. The CDR3 runs 16 residues. The CDR3 spells CASSNRQTGPVNEQFF. In DNA, the CDR3 is TGTGCCAGCAGCAACAGACAGACAGGGCCCGTCAATGAGCAGTTCTTC.

There are a few counts of this clone. The chain is built from TRBV5-4 and TRBJ1-2; D uncertain. The germline V gene encodes CDR1 SGHNT and CDR2 YYREEE (reference sequence). V lost 3 bases to trimming and J lost 8 bases, with 11 bases between them. The CDR3 covers 12 residues. The CDR3 DNA reads as TGTGCCAGCAGCTCGGTAGCGGGGGGCTACACCTTC. Translated, it gives CASSSVAGGYTF. Variable domain in full (rest from reference TRBV5-4 and TRBJ1-2): ETGVTQSPTHLIKTRGQQVTLRCSSQSGHNTVSWYQQALGQGPQFIFQYYREEENGRGNFPPRFSGLQFPNYSSELNVNALELDDSALYLCASSSVAGGYTFGSGTRLTVV.

CDR3: CASSWTSGSPNTGELFF. The DNA for the CDR3 is TGCGCCAGCAGCTGGACGTCAGGGTCGCCGAACACCGGGGAGCTGTTTTTT. The rearrangement uses TRBV5-1 and TRBJ2-2, with D perhaps TRBD1 (5 bases). V dropped 3 bases and J dropped 0 bases, with 15 bases sitting between them. CDR3 length equals 17 residues. CDR1 is SGHRS and CDR2 is YFSETQ in the germline V gene.

In its sample, this clone was seen once. The genes are TRBV7-9 and TRBJ2-7; the D gene is possibly TRBD2 (6 bases). The ends were cut back, 0 bases at V and 2 bases at J, with 14 bases in the middle. The CDR3 loop spans 16 amino acids. Germline V gives CDR1 SEHNR, CDR2 FQNEAQ (reference sequence). The chain's CDR3 is CASSLAWGVIAYEQYF. The CDR3 DNA reads as TGTGCCAGCAGCTTAGCTTGGGGGGTGATTGCCTACGAGCAGTACTTC.

The genes are TRBV5-4 and TRBJ1-2; TRBD1 is a possible D gene (6 bases). The germline gives CDR1 SGHNT, CDR2 YYREEE (reference sequence). The V end lost 4 bases, the J end lost 8 bases, and 15 bases lay between the germline ends. The CDR3 length is 13 residues. CDR3 bases: TGTGCCAGCAGCCAGGGGACTCAAGAGGGCTACACCTTC. Residues: CASSQGTQEGYTF.

This chain uses TRBV6-5 with TRBJ1-6; a weak D match, TRBD1 (6 bases). The V gene lost 0 bases and the J gene lost 10 bases, with 13 bases spanning the gap. Germline CDR1 and CDR2: MNHEY and SVGAGI. The CDR3 has 15 residues. The CDR3 here is CASSYSNREGSPLHF. Here the CDR3 DNA reads TGTGCCAGCAGTTACTCGAACAGGGAGGGCTCACCCCTCCACTTT.

The chain has TRBV2 and TRBJ1-2; D not certain. V was pared by 3 bases and J by 7 bases, with 9 bases between. The germline CDR1 and CDR2 sequences are SNHLY and FYNNEI. There are 12 residues in the CDR3. The CDR3 loop reads CASSESGSGYTF. In nucleotides, the CDR3 is TGTGCCAGCAGTGAGTCCGGGAGTGGCTACACCTTC.

The CDR3 coding sequence is TGTGCCATCAGTGAGTCCGAGGGGACTGGGGCCAACGTCCTGACTTTC. Protein sequence: CAISESEGTGANVLTF. V is TRBV10-3 and J is TRBJ2-6, with D perhaps given as TRBD1 or TRBD2 (5 bases each). In germline, CDR1 is ENHRY, CDR2 SYGVKD. The length of the CDR3 is 16 residues. V shed 0 bases and J shed 2 bases, with 8 bases lying between them.

This chain connects TRBV18 to TRBJ1-2; TRBD1 might be the D (6 bases). From germline, CDR1 is KGHSH and CDR2 LQKENI. This CDR3 spans 15 amino acids. Trimming took 9 bases from V and 9 from J, leaving 26 bases between them. CDR3 loop: CASSVLENRDRSYTF. DNA of the CDR3: TGTGCCAGTTCCGTCTTAGAAAACAGGGATCGAAGCTACACCTTC.

This clone was detected once. The J gene is TRBJ1-6, the V gene TRBV4-1; D remains unclear. V was pared by 3 bases and J by 6 bases, with 6 bases between. This CDR3 contains 13 residues. Germline V gene data show CDR1 as MGHRA and CDR2 as YSYEKL. The CDR3 DNA sequence: TGCGCCAGCAGCCAGGGTTTTAATTCACCCCTCCACTTT. Translated: CASSQGFNSPLHF.

The rearrangement links TRBV2 to TRBJ2-5; D is unresolved. CDR1 SNHLY and CDR2 FYNNEI come from the germline V gene. This CDR3 has 10 residues. The V end lost 4 bases, the J end lost 4 bases, and 1 base lay between the germline ends. The CDR3 region is CASSGETQYF. DNA of the CDR3: TGTGCCAGCAGTGGAGAGACCCAGTACTTC. Drawing the rest from reference TRBV2 and TRBJ2-5, the complete variable domain is EPEVTQTPSHQVTQMGQEVILRCVPISNHLYFYWYRQILGQKVEFLVSFYNNEISEKSEIFDDQFSVERPDGSNFTLKIRSTKLEDSAMYFCASSGETQYFGPGTRLLVL.

The chain is built from TRBV7-2 and TRBJ1-3, with 7 bases aligning to TRBD1. This CDR3 contains 15 residues. V shed 1 base and J 3 bases; nucleotides not matched to a gene: 3. Germline-derived CDR1 and CDR2 are SGHTA and FQGNSA. CDR3 nucleotides: TGTGCCAGCAGCTTAGGGCCAGGGGGTGGAAACACCATATATTTT. The encoded protein is CASSLGPGGGNTIYF. Filled out from reference TRBV7-2 and TRBJ1-3, the complete variable domain reads GAGVSQSPSNKVTEKGKDVELRCDPISGHTALYWYRQSLGQGLEFLIYFQGNSAPDKSGLPSDRFSAERTGGSVSTLTIQRTQQEDSAVYLCASSLGPGGGNTIYFGEGSWLTVV.

The chain has TRBV9 and TRBJ1-1; D is ambiguous. The V gene lost 3 bases and the J gene lost 1 base, with 13 bases spanning the gap. This CDR3 spans 15 amino acids. Per germline, CDR1 SGDLS and CDR2 YYNGEE. The CDR3 region is CASSAGLATNTEAFF. Here the CDR3 DNA reads TGTGCCAGCAGCGCAGGACTTGCCACGAACACTGAAGCTTTCTTT.

CDR3 bases: TGTGCCAGCAATCTACGACAGGGGTATTCTGAAGCTTTCTTT. Translating gives CASNLRQGYSEAFF. The chain carries TRBV7-2 and TRBJ1-1; TRBD1 matches at 8 bases. Per germline, CDR1 SGHTA and CDR2 FQGNSA. V lost 7 bases, J lost 6 bases, and 10 bases stayed unmatched. CDR3 size: 14 residues. Using reference TRBV7-2 and TRBJ1-1 for the parts outside the CDR3, the full variable domain is GAGVSQSPSNKVTEKGKDVELRCDPISGHTALYWYRQSLGQGLEFLIYFQGNSAPDKSGLPSDRFSAERTGGSVSTLTIQRTQQEDSAVYLCASNLRQGYSEAFFGQGTRLTVV.

In DNA form, the CDR3 reads TGCGCCGGTCTGAACAACCTTAAGACTAGCGGGGGTTTCCAAGAGACCCAGTACTTC. The encoded protein is CAGLNNLKTSGGFQETQYF. This chain uses TRBV23-1 with TRBJ2-5, with TRBD2 identical over 12 bases. Being an ORF, TRBV23-1 has a function that is uncertain. After removal of 11 bases from V and 1 base from J, the junction contained 20 bases not matched to a gene. The CDR3 totals 19 residues.

The table lists this clone with a few counts. V is TRBV29-1 and J is TRBJ1-2; TRBD1 is a possible D gene (5 bases). Germline lookup yields CDR1 SQVTM and CDR2 ANQGSEA. The CDR3 contains 14 residues. V lost 7 bases to trimming and J lost 4 bases, with 19 bases between them. The chain's CDR3 is CSAAGRVNGYGYTF. CDR3 nucleotides: TGCAGCGCCGCGGGCAGGGTTAACGGCTATGGCTACACCTTC. Variable domain in full (rest from reference TRBV29-1 and TRBJ1-2): SAVISQKPSRDICQRGTSLTIQCQVDSQVTMMFWYRQQPGQSLTLIATANQGSEATYESGFVIDKFPISRPNLTFSTLTVSNMSPEDSSIYLCSAAGRVNGYGYTFGSGTRLTVV.

This clone was observed a handful of times. This chain uses TRBV6-1 with TRBJ1-5; D is ambiguous. The CDR3 is made up of 13 amino acids. Germline V lookup: CDR1 MNHNS, CDR2 SASEGT. V was trimmed by 0 bases and J by 4 bases, leaving 4 bases between them. The chain's CDR3 is CASSEAGNQPQHF. The CDR3 region has the DNA TGTGCCAGCAGTGAAGCGGGGAATCAGCCCCAGCATTTT.

J is TRBJ2-3 and V is TRBV6-5; D not certain. The CDR3 has 14 residues. V was shortened by 2 bases and J by 3 bases, with 9 bases between the two germline ends. The germline V gene encodes CDR1 MNHEY and CDR2 SVGAGI. The CDR3 DNA reads TGTGCCAGCAGTTACACCCCCCAGACAGATACGCAGTATTTT. The encoded protein is CASSYTPQTDTQYF.

The V and J genes are TRBV7-8 and TRBJ1-4; D ambiguous. The CDR3 runs to 16 residues. The germline V gene has CDR1 SGHVS and CDR2 FQNEAQ. Trimming removed 6 bases from V and 0 bases from J, with 14 bases in between. The CDR3 region has the DNA TGTGCCAGCAGTCTCGACGGAATCTCAACTAATGAAAAACTGTTTTTT. Amino acids: CASSLDGISTNEKLFF.

V usage is TRBV6-5 and J usage is TRBJ1-5, with D unclear. The germline V and J ends were trimmed by 2 bases and 4 bases, with 6 bases remaining between them. CDR3 size: 13 residues. Germline V gene data show CDR1 as MNHEY and CDR2 as SVGAGI. The CDR3 DNA sequence: TGTGCCAGCAGTTACGGCCAAAATCAGCCCCAGCATTTT. It codes for CASSYGQNQPQHF.

The chain has TRBV5-8 and TRBJ1-1; D ambiguous. Looked up from germline, CDR1 is SGHTS and CDR2 is YDEGEE. Trimming took 4 bases from V and 5 from J, leaving 18 bases between them. The CDR3 is 15 residues long. CDR3 protein: CASSPPFGVWTEAFF. CDR3 DNA sequence: TGTGCCAGCAGCCCCCCTTTCGGGGTATGGACTGAAGCTTTCTTT.